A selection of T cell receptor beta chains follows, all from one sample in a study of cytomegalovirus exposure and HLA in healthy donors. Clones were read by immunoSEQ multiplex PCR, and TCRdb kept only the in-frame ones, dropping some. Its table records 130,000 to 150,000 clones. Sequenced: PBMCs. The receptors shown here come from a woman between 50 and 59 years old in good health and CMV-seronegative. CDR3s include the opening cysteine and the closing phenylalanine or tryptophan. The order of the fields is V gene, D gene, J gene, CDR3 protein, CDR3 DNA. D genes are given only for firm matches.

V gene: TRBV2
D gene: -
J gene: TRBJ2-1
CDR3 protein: CASSVPGQGSYNEQFF
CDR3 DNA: TGTGCCAGCAGTGTCCCGGGACAAGGTTCTTACAATGAGCAGTTCTTC

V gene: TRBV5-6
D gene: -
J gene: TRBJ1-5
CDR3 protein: CASSSQGRGNQPQHF
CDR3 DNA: TGTGCCAGCAGTTCACAGGGTAGGGGCAATCAGCCCCAGCATTTT

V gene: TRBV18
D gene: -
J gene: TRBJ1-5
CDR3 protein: CASSPPSGVGNQPQHF
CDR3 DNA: TGTGCCAGCTCACCACCGTCCGGGGTGGGCAATCAGCCCCAGCATTTT

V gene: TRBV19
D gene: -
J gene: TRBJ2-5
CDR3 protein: CASSLAETQYF
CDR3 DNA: TGTGCCAGTAGTCTCGCGGAGACCCAGTACTTC

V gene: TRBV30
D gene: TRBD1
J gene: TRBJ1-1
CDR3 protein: CAWALGQSMNTEAFF
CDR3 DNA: TGTGCCTGGGCGTTGGGACAGAGCATGAACACTGAAGCTTTCTTT

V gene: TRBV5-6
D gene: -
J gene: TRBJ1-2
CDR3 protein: CASSFAGVDGYTF
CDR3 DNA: TGTGCCAGCAGCTTTGCGGGGGTTGACGGCTACACCTTC

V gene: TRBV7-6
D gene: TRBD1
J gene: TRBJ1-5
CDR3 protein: CASSLRTGGNQPQHF
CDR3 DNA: TGTGCCAGCAGCTTAAGGACAGGCGGCAATCAGCCCCAGCATTTT

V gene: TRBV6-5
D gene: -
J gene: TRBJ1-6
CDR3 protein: CASSGDNSPLHF
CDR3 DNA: TGTGCCAGCAGCGGGGATAATTCACCCCTCCACTTT

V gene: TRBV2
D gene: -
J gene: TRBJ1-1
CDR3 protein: CASGRAMNTEAFF
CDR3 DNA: TGTGCCAGCGGCAGGGCCATGAACACTGAAGCTTTCTTT

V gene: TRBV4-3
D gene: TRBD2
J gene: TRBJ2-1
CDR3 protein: CASSQAGTMGNEQFF
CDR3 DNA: TGCGCCAGCAGCCAGGCGGGGACTATGGGCAATGAGCAGTTCTTC

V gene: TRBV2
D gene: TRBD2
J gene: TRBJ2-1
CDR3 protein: CASSDRPSGAYNEQFF
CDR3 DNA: TGTGCCAGCAGTGACCGGCCTAGCGGGGCCTACAATGAGCAGTTCTTC

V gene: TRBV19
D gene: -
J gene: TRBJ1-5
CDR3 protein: CASPHPAQHF
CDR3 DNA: TGTGCCAGTCCTCACCCAGCCCAGCATTTT

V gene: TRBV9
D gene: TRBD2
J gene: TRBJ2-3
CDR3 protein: CASSVAGTSGADTQYF
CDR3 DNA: TGTGCCAGCAGCGTAGCCGGGACTAGCGGGGCGGATACGCAGTATTTT

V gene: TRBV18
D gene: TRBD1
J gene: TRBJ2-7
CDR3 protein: CASSPPAETGGGEQYF
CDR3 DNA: TGTGCCAGCTCACCACCCGCGGAGACAGGGGGCGGCGAGCAGTACTTC

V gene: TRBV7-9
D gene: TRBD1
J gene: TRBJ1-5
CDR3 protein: CASSLAGTDNQPQHF
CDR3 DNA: TGTGCCAGCAGCTTAGCAGGGACAGACAATCAGCCCCAGCATTTT

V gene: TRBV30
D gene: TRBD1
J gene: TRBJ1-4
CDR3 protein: CATSQGATNEKLFF
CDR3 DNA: TGTGCCACCTCCCAGGGGGCAACTAATGAAAAACTGTTTTTT

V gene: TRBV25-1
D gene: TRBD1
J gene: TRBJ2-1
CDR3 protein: CASSDPGQGANEQFF
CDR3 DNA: TGTGCCAGCAGTGACCCGGGACAGGGGGCCAATGAGCAGTTCTTC

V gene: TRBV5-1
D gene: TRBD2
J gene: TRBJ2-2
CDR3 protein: CASSLRSGATNTGELFF
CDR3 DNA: TGCGCCAGCAGCTTGCGTAGCGGGGCCACGAACACCGGGGAGCTGTTTTTT

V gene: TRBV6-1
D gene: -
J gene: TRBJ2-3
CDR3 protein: CASTERFSTDTQYF
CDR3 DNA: TGTGCCAGCACCGAGAGGTTTAGCACAGATACGCAGTATTTT

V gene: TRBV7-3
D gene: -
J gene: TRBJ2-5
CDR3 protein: CASSCTTGQYF
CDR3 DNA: TGTGCCAGCAGCTGCACAACGGGGCAGTACTTC

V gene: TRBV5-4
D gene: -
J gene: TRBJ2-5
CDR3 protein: CASSLLIATGGRETQYF
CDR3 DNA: TGTGCCAGCAGCTTGTTGATAGCGACCGGGGGAAGAGAGACCCAGTACTTC

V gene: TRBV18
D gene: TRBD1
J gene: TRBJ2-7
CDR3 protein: CASSEAGQGSEQYF
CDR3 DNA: TGTGCCAGCTCAGAGGCTGGACAGGGATCCGAGCAGTACTTC

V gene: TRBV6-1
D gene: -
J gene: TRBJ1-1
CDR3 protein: CASRRDSQRITEAFF
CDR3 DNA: TGTGCCAGCCGCCGGGACTCTCAAAGGATCACTGAAGCTTTCTTT

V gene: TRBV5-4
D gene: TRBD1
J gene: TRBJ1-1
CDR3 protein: CASSLVTGENTEAFF
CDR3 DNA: TGTGCCAGCAGCTTGGTGACAGGGGAGAACACTGAAGCTTTCTTT

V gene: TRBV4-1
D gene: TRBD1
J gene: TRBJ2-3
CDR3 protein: CASSQESRGGSDTQYF
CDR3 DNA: TGCGCCAGCAGCCAAGAATCGAGAGGGGGCTCAGATACGCAGTATTTT

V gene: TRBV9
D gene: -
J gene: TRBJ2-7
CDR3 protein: CASSVDVSSYEQYF
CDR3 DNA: TGTGCCAGCAGCGTAGATGTCTCCTCCTACGAGCAGTACTTC

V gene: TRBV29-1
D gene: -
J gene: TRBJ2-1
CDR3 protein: CSVRFTGRNEQFF
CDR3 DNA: TGCAGCGTCCGATTTACAGGGCGCAATGAGCAGTTCTTC

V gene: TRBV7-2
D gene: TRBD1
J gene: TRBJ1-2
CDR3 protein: CASSPRTGRANYGYTF
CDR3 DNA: TGTGCCAGCAGCCCCAGGACAGGGCGAGCTAACTATGGCTACACCTTC

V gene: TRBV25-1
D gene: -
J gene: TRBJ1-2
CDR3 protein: CASSRGGEGYGYTF
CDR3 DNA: TGTGCCAGCAGCCGGGGGGGAGAGGGCTATGGCTACACCTTC

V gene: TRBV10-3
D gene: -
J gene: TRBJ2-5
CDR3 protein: CAIRGRAEETQYF
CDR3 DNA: TGTGCCATCAGGGGGAGAGCGGAAGAGACCCAGTACTTC

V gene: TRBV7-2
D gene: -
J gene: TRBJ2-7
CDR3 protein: CASSLNRYSEQYF
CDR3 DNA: TGTGCCAGCAGCTTAAACCGGTACTCCGAGCAGTACTTC

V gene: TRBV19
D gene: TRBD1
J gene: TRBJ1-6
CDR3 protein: CASSEWTGFNSPLHF
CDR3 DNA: TGTGCCAGTAGTGAATGGACAGGGTTCAATTCACCCCTCCACTTT

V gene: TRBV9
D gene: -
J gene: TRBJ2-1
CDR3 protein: CASSVAGYNNEQFF
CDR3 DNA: TGTGCCAGCAGCGTGGCGGGGTATAACAATGAGCAGTTCTTC

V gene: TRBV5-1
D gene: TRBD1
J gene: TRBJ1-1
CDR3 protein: CASSEDRGLNTEAFF
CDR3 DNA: TGCGCCAGCAGCGAGGACAGGGGTTTAAACACTGAAGCTTTCTTT

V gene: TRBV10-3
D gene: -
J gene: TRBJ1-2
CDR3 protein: CAISPEVSPVSNYGYTF
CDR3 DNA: TGTGCCATCAGTCCAGAGGTTTCGCCGGTCTCTAACTATGGCTACACCTTC

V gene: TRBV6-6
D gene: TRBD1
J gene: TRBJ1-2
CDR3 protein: CASRGGTGLYGYTF
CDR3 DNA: TGTGCCAGCAGAGGCGGGACAGGGCTATATGGCTACACCTTC